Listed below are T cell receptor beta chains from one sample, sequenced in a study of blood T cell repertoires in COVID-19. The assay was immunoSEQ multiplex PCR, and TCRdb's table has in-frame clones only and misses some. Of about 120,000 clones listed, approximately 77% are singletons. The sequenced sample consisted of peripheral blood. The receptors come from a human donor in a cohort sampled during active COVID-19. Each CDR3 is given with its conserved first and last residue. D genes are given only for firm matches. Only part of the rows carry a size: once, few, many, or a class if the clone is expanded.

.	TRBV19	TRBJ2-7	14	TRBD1	TGTGCCAGTAGTATAGGGACAGGGTCCCACGAGCAGTACTTC	CASSIGTGSHEQYF
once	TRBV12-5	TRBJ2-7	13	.	TGTGCTAGTGTCTTCGGGGCGGGATACGAGCAGTACTTC	CASVFGAGYEQYF
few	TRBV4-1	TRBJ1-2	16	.	TGCGCCAGCAGCCAAGTTTTCCCGGACACCTCCTATGGCTACACCTTC	CASSQVFPDTSYGYTF
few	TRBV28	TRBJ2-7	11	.	TGTGCCAGCAGCTCTTCCTACGAGCAGTACTTC	CASSSSYEQYF
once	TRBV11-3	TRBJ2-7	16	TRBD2	TGTGCCAGCAGCTTAGAACGGGGGGGAGGCTCCTACGAGCAGTACTTC	CASSLERGGGSYEQYF
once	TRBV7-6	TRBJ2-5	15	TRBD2	TGTGCCAGCAGCTTTGGACTAGCGGTACAAGAGACCCAGTACTTC	CASSFGLAVQETQYF
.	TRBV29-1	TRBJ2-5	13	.	TGCAGCGTCCAACGAGGGGGAGAGGAGACCCAGTACTTC	CSVQRGGEETQYF
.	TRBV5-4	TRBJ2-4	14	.	TGTGCCAGCAGCTTGGCCGGGGCCAAAAACATTCAGTACTTC	CASSLAGAKNIQYF
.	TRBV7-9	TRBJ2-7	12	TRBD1	TGTGCCAGCAGCTCTACAGGGGACGAGCAGTACTTC	CASSSTGDEQYF
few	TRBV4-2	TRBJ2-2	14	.	TGTGCCAGCAGCCCGGACGGGGATACCGGGGAGCTGTTTTTT	CASSPDGDTGELFF
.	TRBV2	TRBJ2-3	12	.	TGTGCCAGCAGCTCCAGGGGAGATACGCAGTATTTT	CASSSRGDTQYF
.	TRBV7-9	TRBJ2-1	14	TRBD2	TGTGCCAGCAGCCGCGGGGGTACCGGCGATGAGCAGTTCTTC	CASSRGGTGDEQFF
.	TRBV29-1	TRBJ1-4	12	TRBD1	TGCAGCGGTGGACAGGGTAATGAAAAACTGTTTTTT	CSGGQGNEKLFF
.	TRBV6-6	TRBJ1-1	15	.	TGTGCCAGCAGTTACTCGAACCCCCGGGGTACTGAAGCTTTCTTT	CASSYSNPRGTEAFF
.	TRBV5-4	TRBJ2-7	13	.	TGTGCCAGCAGCTCACAGCACCTCGCTCAGCAGTACTTC	CASSSQHLAQQYF
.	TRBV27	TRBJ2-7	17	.	TGTGCCAGCAGTTTAACAGTACCGGAAGTGGGCTCCTACGAGCAGTACTTC	CASSLTVPEVGSYEQYF
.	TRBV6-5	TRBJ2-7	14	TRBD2	TGTGCCAGCAACCCCGCGGGGGGAACCTACGAGCAGTACTTC	CASNPAGGTYEQYF
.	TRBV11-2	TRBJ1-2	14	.	TGTGCCAGCAGCTTAGCCCCCCCGAACTATGGCTACACCTTC	CASSLAPPNYGYTF
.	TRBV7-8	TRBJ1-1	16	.	TGTGCCAGCAGCTTTCTTACTGGCCAGGGGAAAACTGAAGCTTTCTTT	CASSFLTGQGKTEAFF
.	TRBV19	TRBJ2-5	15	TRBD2	TGTGCCAGTAGTGATAGCGGGGGGGCCGGGGAGACCCAGTACTTC	CASSDSGGAGETQYF
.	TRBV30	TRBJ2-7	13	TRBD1	TGTGCCTGGGACAGGGGGTCCTCCTACGAGCAGTACTTC	CAWDRGSSYEQYF
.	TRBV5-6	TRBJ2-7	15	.	TGTGCCAGCAGTGACCGACAGGTAATTACCTACGAGCAGTACTTC	CASSDRQVITYEQYF
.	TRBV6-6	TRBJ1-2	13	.	TGTGCCAGCAGTTTCCGGGAGGGAGACGGCTACACCTTC	CASSFREGDGYTF
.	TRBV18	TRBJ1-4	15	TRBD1	TGTGCCAGCTCACCTGCCGGGACAGGGGGTGAAAAACTGTTTTTT	CASSPAGTGGEKLFF
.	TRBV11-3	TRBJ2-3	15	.	TGTGCCAGCAGCTCTACAGGGGAGGACACAGATACGCAGTATTTT	CASSSTGEDTDTQYF
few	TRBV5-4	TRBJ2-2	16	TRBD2	TGTGCCAGCAGCTTGGCGACTAGCGGGAGGGCGGGGGAGCTGTTTTTT	CASSLATSGRAGELFF
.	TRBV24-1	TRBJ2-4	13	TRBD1	TGTGCCACCAGTGACCCCTACAGGGGTGGATTGTACTTC	CATSDPYRGGLYF
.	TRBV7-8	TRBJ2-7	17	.	TGTGCCAGCAGCTTCATTAGGGACACAACCTTTTCGTTCGAGCAGTACTTC	CASSFIRDTTFSFEQYF
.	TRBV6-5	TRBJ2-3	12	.	TGTGCCAGCAGGACGGGGACAGATACGCAGTATTTT	CASRTGTDTQYF
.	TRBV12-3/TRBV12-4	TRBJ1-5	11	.	TGTGCCAGCAGTTTAGGGCTAGCCCAGCATTTT	CASSLGLAQHF
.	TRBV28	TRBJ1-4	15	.	TGTGCCAGCAGTTTAAGCGGCACGTCTAATGAAAAACTGTTTTTT	CASSLSGTSNEKLFF
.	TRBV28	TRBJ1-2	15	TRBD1	TGTGCCAGCAGTTTCTCGGACAGGGGGCGCATGGGCTACACCTTC	CASSFSDRGRMGYTF
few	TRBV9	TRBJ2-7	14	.	TGTGCCAGCAGCGTCAGCGCAGCAGCTCGGGAGCAGTACTTC	CASSVSAAAREQYF
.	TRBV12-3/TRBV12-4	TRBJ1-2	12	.	TGTGCCAGCACCACGTCAGGGCATGGCTACACCTTC	CASTTSGHGYTF
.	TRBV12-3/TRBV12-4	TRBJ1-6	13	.	TGTGCCAGCAGTTTGAGGTTATATTCACCCCTCCACTTT	CASSLRLYSPLHF
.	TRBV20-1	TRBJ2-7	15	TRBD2	TGCAGTGCTAGTCCTAGCGGGGGGGCCGCGTACGAGCAGTACTTC	CSASPSGGAAYEQYF
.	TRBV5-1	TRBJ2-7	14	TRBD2	TGCGCCAGCAGCAGCGGGACTAGCACTGACGAGCAGTACTTC	CASSSGTSTDEQYF
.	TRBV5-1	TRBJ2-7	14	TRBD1	TGCGCCAGCAGTGGGGACAGCAGCTCCTACGAGCAGTACTTC	CASSGDSSSYEQYF
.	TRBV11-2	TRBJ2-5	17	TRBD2	TGTGCCAGCAGCTTACGCCTAGCGGGAGGCCCCCCGGGGACCCAGTACTTC	CASSLRLAGGPPGTQYF
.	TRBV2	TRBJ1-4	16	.	TGTGCCAGCACCGGACAGCAGATTGCAACTAATGAAAAACTGTTTTTT	CASTGQQIATNEKLFF
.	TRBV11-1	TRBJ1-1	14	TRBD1	TGTGCCAGCAGCCCGGGACAGGGGGGAACTGAAGCTTTCTTT	CASSPGQGGTEAFF
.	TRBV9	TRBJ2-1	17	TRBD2	TGTGCCAGCAGCGTAGCCGCTAGCGGGGGCCCCTACAATGAGCAGTTCTTC	CASSVAASGGPYNEQFF
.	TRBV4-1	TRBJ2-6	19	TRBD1	TGCGCCAGCAGCCCCGGTCCCTCTCCAGGGGGCACGGGGGCCAACGTCCTGACTTTC	CASSPGPSPGGTGANVLTF
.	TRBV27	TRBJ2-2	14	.	TGTGCCAGCAGTTCCCATCTCGACTCTATGGAGCTGTTTTTT	CASSSHLDSMELFF
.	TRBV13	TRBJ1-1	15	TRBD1	TGTGCCAGCACCTTAGAAGGGACAGCGAACACTGAAGCTTTCTTT	CASTLEGTANTEAFF
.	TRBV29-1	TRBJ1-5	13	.	TGCAGCGTTGGGAAGGGGGGCAATCAGCCCCAGCATTTT	CSVGKGGNQPQHF